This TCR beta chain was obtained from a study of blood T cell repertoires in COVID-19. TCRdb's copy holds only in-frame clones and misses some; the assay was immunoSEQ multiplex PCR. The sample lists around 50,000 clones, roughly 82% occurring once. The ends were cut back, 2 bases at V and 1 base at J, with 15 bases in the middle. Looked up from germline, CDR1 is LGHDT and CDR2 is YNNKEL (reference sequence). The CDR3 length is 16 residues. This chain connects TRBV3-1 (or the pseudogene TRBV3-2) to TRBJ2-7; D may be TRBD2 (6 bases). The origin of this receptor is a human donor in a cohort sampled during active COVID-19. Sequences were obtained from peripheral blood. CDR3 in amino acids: CASSQFTSSISYEQYF. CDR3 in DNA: TGTGCCAGCAGCCAATTTACTAGCTCAATTTCCTACGAGCAGTACTTC.